Each of the 20 T cell receptor beta chains below was sequenced from the same sample in a study of shared clonotypes between healthy human individuals. Method: immunoSEQ multiplex PCR; TCRdb's copy keeps in-frame clones and lacks some. The sample has about 640,000 clones, 72% seen once. Material for sequencing was memory CD4+ T cells sorted from blood. Subset: CD45RA-negative fraction. These receptors originate from a woman aged 25 to 39 in good health.

V and J are TRBV19 and TRBJ1-5; D unclear. With 3 bases removed from V and 6 bases from J, the gap between germline ends came to 15 bases. The CDR3 spans 15 residues. Germline loops: CDR1 LNHDA, CDR2 SQIVND (reference sequence). The CDR3 protein is CASSIWVLGGQPQHF. CDR3 coding DNA: TGTGCCAGTAGTATTTGGGTCCTCGGAGGTCAGCCCCAGCATTTT.

The chain is built from TRBV5-1 and TRBJ1-3, with TRBD1 as a possible D gene (5 bases). The germline gives CDR1 SGHRS, CDR2 YFSETQ. V lost 4 bases and J 3 bases, leaving 14 bases between the germline ends. The CDR3 sequence is 15 residues long. The CDR3 region is CASSAPTGDGNTIYF. CDR3 nucleotide sequence: TGCGCCAGCAGCGCCCCCACAGGAGATGGAAACACCATATATTTT.

The rearrangement links TRBV7-2 to TRBJ2-5; 8 bases align to TRBD2. The V gene end was trimmed by 3 bases and the J gene end by 5 bases; junction bases not matched to a gene: 5. Per germline, CDR1 SGHTA and CDR2 FQGNSA. The CDR3 has 14 residues. DNA of the CDR3: TGTGCCAGCAGCTTTGCGGGAGGTGGGGAGACCCAGTACTTC. Protein: CASSFAGGGETQYF.

This clone showed up just a few times. The chain has TRBV28 and TRBJ1-5; 11 bases fit TRBD1. The CDR3 consists of 18 residues. J gave up 2 bases and V 4 bases, and 10 bases lay outside the gene matches. Looked up from germline, CDR1 is MDHEN and CDR2 is SYDVKM. CDR3 coding DNA: TGTGCCAGCAGTTACCCCCGGGACAGGGGGACTCGCAATCAGCCCCAGCATTTT. Amino acid sequence: CASSYPRDRGTRNQPQHF. Drawing the rest from reference TRBV28 and TRBJ1-5, the complete variable domain is DVKVTQSSRYLVKRTGEKVFLECVQDMDHENMFWYRQDPGLGLRLIYFSYDVKMKEKGDIPEGYSVSREKKERFSLILESASTNQTSMYLCASSYPRDRGTRNQPQHFGDGTRLSIL.

In its sample, this clone was seen once. The chain couples TRBV15 to TRBJ1-5; D is unresolved. Between the trimmed V and J ends, which lost 6 bases and 1 base, there was a span of 16 bases. Germline V lookup: CDR1 LNHNV, CDR2 YYDKDF (reference sequence). The CDR3 extends over 16 amino acids. Here the CDR3 DNA reads TGTGCCACCAGGGACGGAGAAAGGGAAAGCAATCAGCCCCAGCATTTT. It codes for CATRDGERESNQPQHF.

The chain links TRBV9 to TRBJ2-3, with D possibly being TRBD1 or TRBD2 (5 bases each). In germline, CDR1 is SGDLS, CDR2 YYNGEE. V was pared by 0 bases and J by 2 bases, with 13 bases between. CDR3 length: 16 residues. CDR3 bases: TGTGCCAGCAGCGTAGGTTTACGGGACCACACAGATACGCAGTATTTT. Translation gives CASSVGLRDHTDTQYF.

The J gene is TRBJ2-1, the V gene TRBV11-3; D tentatively reads TRBD1 or TRBD2 (5 bases each). The germline CDR1 and CDR2 sequences are SGHNT and YENEEA. The length of the CDR3 is 12 residues. V gave up 4 bases and J gave up 12 bases, with 13 bases separating them. Here the CDR3 reads CASSSTGTGQFF. The CDR3 nucleotides read TGTGCCAGCAGCTCCACGGGGACGGGGCAGTTCTTC.

V and J are TRBV19 and TRBJ2-1, with 7 bases fitting TRBD1. With 7 bases clipped from V and 9 bases from J, the junction kept 6 bases outside the gene matches. The CDR3 contains 12 residues. Germline V lookup: CDR1 LNHDA, CDR2 SQIVND (reference sequence). In DNA, the CDR3 is TGTGCCAGTACCATCACAGGGGTTGAGCAGTTCTTC. It yields the protein CASTITGVEQFF.

The chain joins TRBV13 to TRBJ2-3; 7 bases match TRBD1. V trimming: 5 bases; J trimming: 0 bases; junction bases outside the gene matches: 2. CDR1 and CDR2 (germline): PRHDT, FYEKMQ (reference sequence). The CDR3 totals 14 residues. This chain's CDR3 is CASSRTGSTDTQYF. DNA for the CDR3: TGTGCCAGCAGCCGGACAGGCAGCACAGATACGCAGTATTTT.

The rearrangement uses TRBV23-1 and TRBJ2-7; weak D call: TRBD1 (5 bases). TRBV23-1 is an open reading frame whose function is uncertain. V lost 2 bases and J lost 7, with 27 bases in between. This CDR3 has 18 amino acids. The CDR3: CASSQTPWCHSRACEQYF. The CDR3 DNA reads TGCGCCAGCAGTCAAACCCCATGGTGCCATTCCAGGGCCTGTGAGCAGTACTTC.

The gene calls are TRBV5-6 and TRBJ2-7; D might be TRBD1 (6 bases). Germline loops: CDR1 SGHDT, CDR2 YYEEEE. This CDR3 contains 13 residues. V lost 1 base, J lost 5 bases, and 10 bases lay in between. The CDR3 protein is CASSLRGIHEQYF. The CDR3 DNA sequence: TGTGCCAGCAGCTTGAGGGGGATCCACGAGCAGTACTTC.

V usage is TRBV7-9 and J usage is TRBJ2-7, with TRBD1 as a possible D gene (6 bases). The V gene's germline CDR1 is SEHNR and CDR2 FQNEAQ (reference sequence). CDR3 length: 13 amino acids. The ends were cut back, 5 bases at V and 6 bases at J, with 14 bases in the middle. CDR3 sequence reads: CASSQQGIGEQYF. The CDR3 DNA reads TGTGCCAGCAGCCAACAGGGAATTGGCGAGCAGTACTTC.

The V and J genes are TRBV30 and TRBJ2-7; 8 bases match TRBD1. The germline gives CDR1 GTSNPN, CDR2 SVGIG (reference sequence). V dropped 2 bases and J dropped 9; count of bases not matched to a gene: 9. The CDR3 contains 13 residues. CDR3 residues: CAWSPGQGRWQYF. The CDR3 DNA reads as TGTGCCTGGAGTCCCGGACAGGGTAGATGGCAGTACTTC. The full variable domain, its missing parts supplied by reference TRBV30 and TRBJ2-7, is SQTIHQWPATLVQPVGSPLSLECTVEGTSNPNLYWYRQAAGRGLQLLFYSVGIGQISSEVPQNLSASRPQDRQFILSSKKLLLSDSGFYLCAWSPGQGRWQYFGPGTRLTVT.

The genes are TRBV18 and TRBJ1-4, with TRBD1 as a possible D gene (5 bases). Germline V CDR1 and CDR2: KGHSH, LQKENI. V shed 0 bases and J shed 4 bases, with 9 bases lying between them. CDR3 size: 15 residues. The CDR3 nucleotides are TGTGCCAGCTCACCACCGGGACGGAGTAATGAAAAACTGTTTTTT. Amino acid sequence: CASSPPGRSNEKLFF.

The J gene is TRBJ2-1, the V gene TRBV5-1, with D unresolved. This CDR3 has 11 residues. Germline CDR1 is SGHRS and CDR2 is YFSETQ. V gave up 4 bases and J gave up 4 bases, with 3 bases separating them. DNA for the CDR3: TGCGCCAGCAGCCGGTACAATGAGCAGTTCTTC. Its translation: CASSRYNEQFF.

The chain is built from TRBV28 and TRBJ2-5; D is undetermined. The CDR3 totals 13 residues. Germline V gene sequence: CDR1 MDHEN, CDR2 SYDVKM. V shed 4 bases and J shed 4 bases, with 10 bases lying between them. CDR3 sequence reads: CASSWLPSETQYF. The CDR3 region has the DNA TGTGCCAGCAGTTGGCTTCCCTCAGAGACCCAGTACTTC.

This chain uses TRBV19 with TRBJ1-1; D is unclear. V dropped 3 bases and J dropped 0 bases, with 8 bases sitting between them. Germline CDR1 LNHDA, CDR2 SQIVND (reference sequence). The CDR3 covers 14 residues. CDR3 bases: TGTGCCAGTAGTATTAATGGCCTGAACACTGAAGCTTTCTTT. Translation: CASSINGLNTEAFF.

The V gene is TRBV5-1, the J gene TRBJ2-3; tentatively, D is TRBD2 (5 bases). This CDR3 contains 15 residues. Trimming left V 0 bases short and J 4 bases short, with 12 bases between. Germline CDR1 SGHRS, CDR2 YFSETQ. The CDR3 nucleotides read TGCGCCAGCAGCTTGGGGGGAGAAGCCTCAGATACGCAGTATTTT. Residues: CASSLGGEASDTQYF.

The genes are TRBV6-4 and TRBJ1-1; D gene uncertain. This CDR3 comprises 15 residues. Trimming shortened V by 10 bases and J by 4 bases, and 22 bases separated the two germline ends. From germline, CDR1 is MRHNA and CDR2 SNTAGT. The CDR3 nucleotides read TGTGCCATCCGCATCCCGGGCCGAAGGTCCACTGAAGCTTTCTTT. Its protein product is CAIRIPGRRSTEAFF.

The chain has TRBV11-3 and TRBJ2-3; a weak D match, TRBD2 (7 bases). The CDR3 spans 15 residues. V gave up 4 bases and J gave up 3 bases, with 14 bases separating them. Germline V lookup: CDR1 SGHNT, CDR2 YENEEA. Here the CDR3 reads CASSSRGAVTDTQYF. DNA for the CDR3: TGTGCCAGCAGCTCCCGGGGGGCTGTGACAGATACGCAGTATTTT.